A single sample is the source of the 14 T cell receptor beta chains below, sequenced in a study of blood T cell repertoires in COVID-19. Assay used: immunoSEQ multiplex PCR; TCRdb lists only in-frame clones, some missing. The table records about 400,000 clones, approximately 85% of them present only once. The specimen sequenced was PBMCs or T cells enriched from blood (not recorded which). Source of these receptors: a woman aged 40 to 50 with acute COVID-19.

On this clone: This sample also contains other DNA sequences that code for the same CDR3. The chain is built from TRBV18 and TRBJ1-2; D is uncertain. CDR1 is KGHSH, CDR2 LQKENI, per germline. Trimming pared 3 bases from V and 1 base from J, leaving 6 bases between. The CDR3 has 13 residues. CDR3 amino acids: CASSPEGNYGYTF. CDR3 nucleotide sequence: TGTGCCAGCTCACCGGAGGGTAACTATGGCTACACCTTC.

The CDR3 DNA is TGTGCCAGCAGCGTGGGACAGGCAGGGAGCGAGCAGTACTTC. It specifies CASSVGQAGSEQYF. The chain uses TRBV9 and TRBJ2-7; 8 bases fit TRBD1. This CDR3 spans 14 amino acids. J was trimmed by 6 bases and V by 2 bases; bases with no gene match: 7. In germline, CDR1 is SGDLS, CDR2 YYNGEE.

The chain joins TRBV18 to TRBJ1-6; D gene unclear. Trimming removed 3 bases at V and 7 bases at J, with 13 bases between. The CDR3 loop spans 15 amino acids. Per the germline V gene, CDR1 is KGHSH and CDR2 is LQKENI. This CDR3 is CASSPLSSHNSPLHF. The CDR3 DNA reads TGTGCCAGCTCACCTCTTAGCAGCCACAATTCACCCCTCCACTTT.

This rearrangement joins TRBV19 to TRBJ1-4, with TRBD1 as a possible D gene (6 bases). Per germline, CDR1 LNHDA and CDR2 SQIVND (reference sequence). The V end lost 8 bases, the J end lost 8 bases, and 24 bases lay between the germline ends. This CDR3 is 16 amino acids long. The CDR3 region has the DNA TGTGCCAGTCACCGATCTACCGGGGACATTAGAGAAAAACTGTTTTTT. It encodes CASHRSTGDIREKLFF.

The chain recombines TRBV29-1 with TRBJ2-7; D uncertain. Germline-derived CDR1 and CDR2 are SQVTM and ANQGSEA. Trimming left V 6 bases short and J 1 base short, with 10 bases between. This CDR3 region has 12 residues. CDR3 coding DNA: TGCAGCGTACGAAGCCGATCCTACGAGCAGTACTTC. Its translation: CSVRSRSYEQYF.

The chain uses TRBV19 and TRBJ2-2; 8 nucleotides align to TRBD2. Germline trimming cut 3 bases from V and 7 bases from J; bases unmatched to any gene: 10. The CDR3 spans 16 residues. From germline, CDR1 is LNHDA and CDR2 SQIVND (reference sequence). Here the CDR3 reads CASSIGNGGAFGELFF. For the CDR3, the DNA is TGTGCCAGTAGTATTGGTAACGGGGGGGCCTTCGGGGAGCTGTTTTTT.

The rearrangement links TRBV19 to TRBJ1-1, with D unresolved. The germline V gene has CDR1 LNHDA and CDR2 SQIVND (reference sequence). The CDR3 sequence is 15 residues long. Deletions cut 5 bases from V and 1 base from J, with 14 bases between. CDR3 bases: TGTGCCAGTAGTCTAAGTTCGACGGGGAACACTGAAGCTTTCTTT. It encodes CASSLSSTGNTEAFF.

On this clone itself: The same CDR3 arises from other DNA sequences in this sample as well. V and J are TRBV12-3 or TRBV12-4 and TRBJ2-3; no definite D call. V was shortened by 3 bases and J by 1 base, with 5 bases between the two germline ends. The CDR3 loop spans 13 amino acids. The CDR3 is CASSFPGTDTQYF. The CDR3 DNA sequence: TGTGCCAGCAGTTTCCCAGGCACAGATACGCAGTATTTT.

The chain joins TRBV11-2 to TRBJ1-2; D not resolved. Germline V lookup: CDR1 SGHAT, CDR2 FQNNGV. The CDR3 sequence is 13 residues long. With 0 bases removed from V and 8 bases from J, the gap between germline ends came to 10 bases. The CDR3 DNA follows: TGTGCCAGCAGCTTAGAGAGGGCCGGCGGCTACACCTTC. It codes for CASSLERAGGYTF.

The CDR3 protein is CASSEGAGFAEAFF. The CDR3 bases are TGTGCCAGCAGTGAGGGGGCAGGCTTCGCTGAAGCTTTCTTT. This sequence joins TRBV25-1 and TRBJ1-1; D may be TRBD1 (6 bases). Germline loops: CDR1 MGHDK, CDR2 SYGVNS. The CDR3 extends over 14 amino acids. The V and J ends lost 3 bases and 6 bases respectively, with 14 bases between them.

This clone was recorded a few times. This sequence joins TRBV5-1 and TRBJ1-3; 8 positions match TRBD1. Trimming took 4 bases from V and 3 from J; bases not matched to a gene: 9. This CDR3 contains 16 residues. Germline CDR1 reads SGHRS; CDR2 reads YFSETQ. The CDR3 nucleotides read TGCGCCAGCAGCACGGACAGGGTCCGGGGTGGAAACACCATATATTTT. Residues: CASSTDRVRGGNTIYF.

This chain joins TRBV5-4 and TRBJ1-1; D may be TRBD1 (6 bases). Germline values: CDR1 SGHNT, CDR2 YYREEE (reference sequence). The CDR3 loop spans 15 amino acids. V was trimmed by 4 bases and J by 0 bases, leaving 13 bases between them. CDR3 DNA sequence: TGTGCCAGCAGCCTTTTGACAGGCATGAACACTGAAGCTTTCTTT. Translated, it gives CASSLLTGMNTEAFF.

The chain links TRBV5-1 to TRBJ1-4, with TRBD1 matching 8 bases. There are 15 residues in the CDR3. V lost 3 bases, J lost 5 bases, and 6 bases stayed unmatched. CDR1 and CDR2 (germline): SGHRS, YFSETQ. This CDR3 is CASSSQGAENEKLFF. CDR3 bases: TGCGCCAGCAGCTCGCAGGGGGCGGAAAATGAAAAACTGTTTTTT.

V usage is TRBV7-8 and J usage is TRBJ1-1; TRBD1 matches at 7 bases. The V and J ends lost 5 bases and 2 bases, in that order; junction bases with no gene match: 5. This CDR3 contains 14 residues. The germline V gene has CDR1 SGHVS and CDR2 FQNEAQ. CDR3 sequence (DNA): TGTGCCAGCAGCCTACGGACAGGTAACACTGAAGCTTTCTTT. Translating gives CASSLRTGNTEAFF. The entire variable domain, with the rest obtained from reference TRBV7-8 and TRBJ1-1, is as follows: GAGVSQSPRYKVAKRGQDVALRCDPISGHVSLFWYQQALGQGPEFLTYFQNEAQLDKSGLPSDRFFAERPEGSVSTLKIQRTQQEDSAVYLCASSLRTGNTEAFFGQGTRLTVV.